This entry concerns a single T cell receptor beta chain. Germline V CDR1 and CDR2: SGHRS, YFSETQ. There are 15 residues in the CDR3. The V and J ends lost 0 bases and 2 bases respectively, with 12 bases between them. The record originates from a study of blood T cell repertoires in COVID-19. Study at large: Donors in the United States, Italy and Spain gave samples during acute or convalescent COVID-19. The analysed material was cDNA or gDNA that came from T cells, B-cell-depleted T cells, or PBMCs.

As handled by the study authors: Nucleated cell number was recorded as an estimate derived from reference gene primer amplification. Profiling relied on immunoSEQ multiplex PCR, and the TCRdb table lists in-frame clones only, not all of them. The V and J calls and clone size come from that table; D and trimming were worked out from the DNA. Of around 110,000 clones in the sample, over 55% were seen once. The rearrangement joins TRBV5-1 to TRBJ2-7; the D gene is possibly TRBD1 (5 bases). Sequences were obtained from peripheral blood. The sequence was collected from a human donor with acute or convalescent COVID-19. The donor label of this sample is uncertain. The CDR3 spells CASSLARPGPYEQYF. The CDR3 DNA sequence: TGCGCCAGCAGCTTGGCCCGTCCAGGGCCCTACGAGCAGTACTTC.